The source of this T cell receptor (beta chain) is a study of blood T cell repertoires in COVID-19. The data were produced by immunoSEQ multiplex PCR, yet TCRdb's version contains in-frame clones alone and is incomplete. The data show some 83,000 clones, 87% seen once. This TCR was sampled from a woman of 80 years or more with active or convalescent COVID-19. The sample consisted of peripheral blood.

CDR3 in amino acids: CASSSTGIVAELFF. The DNA of the CDR3 is TGTGCCAGCAGCTCGACAGGGATCGTGGCGGAGCTGTTTTTT. V gene TRBV7-9 combines with J gene TRBJ2-2; TRBD1 matches at 7 bases. The V gene end was trimmed by 4 bases and the J gene end by 10 bases; junction bases not matched to a gene: 9. CDR1 is SEHNR, CDR2 FQNEAQ, per germline (reference sequence). There are 14 residues in the CDR3.